This T cell receptor (beta chain) was sequenced in a study of T cell responses to AZD1222 COVID-19 vaccine. Overall study findings and caveats: Donors, mostly white British, included more females; clonal diversity was possibly underestimated. Spike-specific TCR breadth and depth grew following two AZD1222 doses. There were vaccine-associated CD4 TCRs across spike, dominant at 160-218 and 743-854.

Assay: immunoSEQ multiplex PCR; the TCRdb copy retains only in-frame clones and omits some. The sample holds tens of thousands of clones, 85% seen once. As for this clone: The antigen is undetermined.

The sequence came from an adult who received the AZD1222 COVID-19 vaccine. This sample comprised peripheral blood, obtained 28 days after the second AZD1222 dose.

The DNA for the CDR3 is TGTGCCAGCAGCTTTCAGGGAGGAATTAGCACCGGGGAGCTGTTTTTT. It translates to CASSFQGGISTGELFF. This sequence joins TRBV7-3 and TRBJ2-2, with a tentative D call TRBD2 (6 bases). Trimming left V 3 bases short and J 4 bases short, with 15 bases between. Germline lookup yields CDR1 SGHTA and CDR2 FQGTGA. The CDR3 spans 16 residues.